Listed here are 18 T cell receptor beta chains from one sample, sequenced in a study of sequential checkpoint blockade in melanoma. Using immunoSEQ multiplex PCR, the repertoire was profiled, and TCRdb retains in-frame clones only, with some absent. In the table there are some 19,000 clones, 69% of which are singletons. The treatment is: randomized to nivolumab then ipilimumab (arm A) or the reverse (arm B). The source was CD8+ T cells sorted from blood (inferred from file names), collected from a patient given nivolumab and ipilimumab in sequence. The receptors shown here come from a human donor with melanoma.

The V and J genes are TRBV4-1 and TRBJ2-1; TRBD2 matches at 7 bases. Germline values: CDR1 MGHRA, CDR2 YSYEKL. The V gene end was trimmed by 0 bases and the J gene end by 5 bases; junction bases not matched to a gene: 7. This CDR3 spans 16 amino acids. The DNA for the CDR3 is TGCGCCAGCAGCCAAGACGGCGGGAGTAGCCACAATGAGCAGTTCTTC. Its protein is CASSQDGGSSHNEQFF.

V is TRBV5-1 and J is TRBJ2-2, with D perhaps matching TRBD1 (5 bases). CDR1 is SGHRS and CDR2 is YFSETQ in the germline V gene. This CDR3 region has 16 residues. The V and J ends lost 4 bases and 3 bases respectively, with 16 bases between them. CDR3 sequence: CASSPGGQGDTGELFF. The CDR3 DNA reads TGCGCCAGCAGCCCCGGTGGGCAGGGTGACACCGGGGAGCTGTTTTTT.

This chain uses TRBV27 with TRBJ2-1, with a tentative D call TRBD1 (5 bases). Germline lookup yields CDR1 MNHEY and CDR2 SMNVEV (reference sequence). This CDR3 has 16 residues. V gave up 6 bases and J gave up 1 base, with 16 bases separating them. Here the CDR3 reads CASSQGYVDSYNEQFF. The CDR3 coding sequence is TGTGCCAGCAGCCAGGGCTATGTGGATTCCTACAATGAGCAGTTCTTC.

The chain employs TRBV13 and TRBJ2-5; D gene unclear. The V end was cut by 0 bases, the J end by 0 bases, with 8 bases between. The CDR3 length is 15 residues. Germline loops: CDR1 PRHDT, CDR2 FYEKMQ (reference sequence). The CDR3 DNA is TGTGCCAGCAGCTTAGGAACAAGTAACCAAGAGACCCAGTACTTC. Translated, it gives CASSLGTSNQETQYF.

The gene calls are TRBV9 and TRBJ2-2; D uncertain. From germline, CDR1 is SGDLS and CDR2 YYNGEE. CDR3 length: 13 residues. V was clipped by 5 bases and J by 4 bases, with 9 bases between them. The CDR3 nucleotides read TGTGCCAGCAGTCCCCCTAGCACCGGGGAGCTGTTTTTT. Its protein product is CASSPPSTGELFF.

V and J are TRBV6-5 and TRBJ2-7; D perhaps matches TRBD2 (5 bases). Between the trimmed V and J ends, which lost 5 bases and 1 base, there was a span of 15 bases. The CDR3 sequence is 15 residues long. CDR1 is MNHEY and CDR2 is SVGAGI in the germline V gene. CDR3 protein: CASSPAGMASYEQYF. In DNA, the CDR3 is TGTGCCAGCAGTCCCGCCGGGATGGCATCCTACGAGCAGTACTTC.

A few counts support this clone. The CDR3 nucleotides are TGTGCCAGCAGTGAAGTGGCGGGAGGGCTCAATGAGCAGTTCTTC. Its protein product is CASSEVAGGLNEQFF. The chain carries TRBV2 and TRBJ2-1, with 9 bases aligning to TRBD2. Trimming at V came to 1 base and at J to 6 bases, leaving 4 bases not matched to a gene. CDR1 and CDR2 from the germline V gene are SNHLY and FYNNEI. This CDR3 comprises 15 residues.

The gene calls are TRBV7-9 and TRBJ1-2; TRBD1 matches 10 bases. The CDR3 covers 16 residues. CDR1 SEHNR and CDR2 FQNEAQ come from the germline V gene (reference sequence). V was pared by 1 base and J by 3 bases, with 5 bases of the junction left unmatched. The CDR3 DNA reads as TGTGCCAGCAGCTTAGGTGGGGACAGGGGTCACTATGGCTACACCTTC. It specifies CASSLGGDRGHYGYTF.

The chain links TRBV4-3 to TRBJ2-3, with 10 bases fitting TRBD2. CDR1 and CDR2 (germline): LGHNA, YSLEER. V shed 1 base, J shed 2 bases, and the junction held 6 bases outside the gene matches. The length of the CDR3 is 17 residues. In DNA form, the CDR3 reads TGCGCCAGCAGCCAAGGCCCGGGACTAGCGAACACAGATACGCAGTATTTT. The encoded protein is CASSQGPGLANTDTQYF.

V gene TRBV9 combines with J gene TRBJ2-3, with 8 positions matching TRBD2. The CDR3 covers 16 residues. Trimming took 0 bases from V and 4 from J; bases not matched to a gene: 7. Germline V gene lookup returns CDR1 SGDLS and CDR2 YYNGEE. DNA of the CDR3: TGTGCCAGCAGCGTAGCTGGGGCGGGAGGTCCAGATACGCAGTATTTT. Residues: CASSVAGAGGPDTQYF. Supplemented by reference TRBV9 and TRBJ2-3, the full variable domain reads DSGVTQTPKHLITATGQRVTLRCSPRSGDLSVYWYQQSLDQGLQFLIQYYNGEERAKGNILERFSAQQFPDLHSELNLSSLELGDSALYFCASSVAGAGGPDTQYFGPGTRLTVL.

V usage is TRBV19 and J usage is TRBJ1-1; 7 bases agree with TRBD1. V dropped 3 bases and J dropped 0; count of bases not matched to a gene: 4. The CDR3 totals 15 residues. Germline V gene lookup returns CDR1 LNHDA and CDR2 SQIVND (reference sequence). The chain's CDR3 is CASSIPGTVNTEAFF. The CDR3 DNA sequence: TGTGCCAGTAGTATCCCGGGGACAGTGAACACTGAAGCTTTCTTT.

The J gene is TRBJ1-1, the V gene TRBV18, with a tentative D call TRBD1 (5 bases). The CDR3 spans 15 residues. CDR1 is KGHSH, CDR2 LQKENI, per germline. The V end lost 3 bases, the J end lost 9 bases, and 20 bases lay between the germline ends. CDR3 in amino acids: CASSPTLSGGEKAFF. CDR3 nucleotide sequence: TGTGCCAGCTCACCGACCCTTTCCGGGGGGGAAAAAGCTTTCTTT.

In its sample, this clone is medium-sized. The chain has TRBV5-1 and TRBJ2-1; a possible D gene is TRBD2 (6 bases). In germline, CDR1 is SGHRS, CDR2 YFSETQ. The CDR3 is made up of 14 amino acids. Trimming removed 6 bases from V and 4 bases from J, with 14 bases in between. CDR3 nucleotide sequence: TGCGCCAGCACCATCGGGGGTGGGTACAATGAGCAGTTCTTC. This gives the protein CASTIGGGYNEQFF.

The rearrangement links TRBV27 to TRBJ2-1, with TRBD2 identical over 15 bases. V lost 8 bases and J lost 10; bases outside the gene matches: 3. In germline, CDR1 is MNHEY, CDR2 SMNVEV (reference sequence). This CDR3 comprises 13 residues. As DNA, the CDR3 is TGTGCCAGCGGACTAGCGGGGGGGCGGGAGCAGTTCTTC. It is translated as CASGLAGGREQFF.

This rearrangement joins TRBV11-1 to TRBJ2-1; 8 bases align to TRBD1. Germline CDR1 SGHAT, CDR2 FQDESV (reference sequence). The V and J ends lost 6 bases and 7 bases, in that order; junction bases with no gene match: 8. This CDR3 is 14 amino acids long. The CDR3 bases are TGTGCCAGCAGTCTCAGACAGGGGTGGAATGAGCAGTTCTTC. This codes for CASSLRQGWNEQFF. Variable domain in full (rest from reference TRBV11-1 and TRBJ2-1): EAEVAQSPRYKITEKSQAVAFWCDPISGHATLYWYRQILGQGPELLVQFQDESVVDDSQLPKDRFSAERLKGVDSTLKIQPAELGDSAMYLCASSLRQGWNEQFFGPGTRLTVL.

V and J are TRBV18 and TRBJ2-2, with 14 bases fitting TRBD2. The CDR3 is 18 residues long. CDR1 is KGHSH, CDR2 LQKENI, per germline. The V segment lost 0 bases and the J segment 1 base; nucleotides outside the gene matches: 1. This CDR3 is CASSPPGLAGGNTGELFF. The CDR3 DNA sequence: TGTGCCAGCTCACCACCAGGACTAGCGGGAGGGAACACCGGGGAGCTGTTTTTT.

This clone was observed a single time. This chain uses TRBV7-6 with TRBJ1-1, with TRBD1 matching over 8 bases. The germline CDR1 and CDR2 sequences are SGHVS and FNYEAQ. The J segment lost 5 bases and the V segment lost 0 bases, leaving 8 bases of the junction unmatched. The CDR3 runs 16 residues. CDR3 loop: CASSLAPPGQATEAFF. CDR3 bases: TGTGCCAGCAGCTTAGCCCCTCCGGGACAGGCAACTGAAGCTTTCTTT.

This clone was recorded a few times. This chain joins TRBV11-2 and TRBJ2-5, with 7 bases aligning to TRBD2. With 4 bases clipped from V and 5 bases from J, the junction kept 10 bases outside the gene matches. The CDR3 runs to 15 residues. In germline, CDR1 is SGHAT, CDR2 FQNNGV. CDR3 region: CASSSLLGGDETQYF. Here the CDR3 DNA reads TGTGCCAGCAGCTCCCTCCTGGGGGGGGATGAGACCCAGTACTTC. The full variable domain, completed using reference TRBV11-2 and TRBJ2-5, is EAGVAQSPRYKIIEKRQSVAFWCNPISGHATLYWYQQILGQGPKLLIQFQNNGVVDDSQLPKDRFSAERLKGVDSTLKIQPAKLEDSAVYLCASSSLLGGDETQYFGPGTRLLVL.